The 30 T cell receptor beta chains below come from one sample, sequenced in a study of OX40 agonist ivuxolimab in advanced cancers. The library relied on the immunoSEQ multiplex PCR assay. Drawn from immuneACCESS, this table holds only the in-frame rearrangements with V and J called that TCRdb kept. Clones are partly lost; checked studies trace under half to an unresolved V gene and leave the rest unexplained. The sample has 90,000 to 120,000 clones on record, less than 95% of them singletons. Roughly 1.3% of the sample goes to the ten largest clones. The specimen comprised CD4+ or CD8+ T cells sorted from blood, sampled in a trial of the OX40 agonist ivuxolimab. The receptors derive from an adult with an advanced solid tumor such as melanoma, head and neck, liver or kidney cancer.

V is TRBV27 and J is TRBJ1-2; tentative D call: TRBD1 (5 bases). V was pared by 6 bases and J by 3 bases, with 17 bases between. Per the germline V gene, CDR1 is MNHEY and CDR2 is SMNVEV (reference sequence). The CDR3 is made up of 15 amino acids. This CDR3 is CASRLGRGEDYGYTF. CDR3 coding DNA: TGTGCCAGCAGACTTGGGAGGGGTGAGGACTATGGCTACACCTTC.

This chain uses TRBV15 with TRBJ2-5, with 10 bases matching TRBD1. V shed 4 bases, J shed 4 bases, and the junction held 9 bases outside the gene matches. The CDR3 totals 16 residues. CDR1 is LNHNV and CDR2 is YYDKDF in the germline V gene (reference sequence). The CDR3 loop is CATSTKRQGATETQYF. The CDR3 coding sequence is TGTGCCACCAGCACTAAACGACAGGGGGCGACAGAGACCCAGTACTTC.

V gene TRBV7-2 combines with J gene TRBJ2-7; D may correspond to TRBD1 or TRBD2 (5 bases each). V was trimmed by 5 bases and J by 3 bases, leaving 14 bases between them. CDR3 length: 14 residues. In germline, CDR1 is SGHTA, CDR2 FQGNSA. The CDR3 protein is CASSTGTGYYEQYF. CDR3 in DNA: TGTGCCAGCAGCACCGGGACGGGGTACTACGAGCAGTACTTC.

The chain combines TRBV18 with TRBJ1-3, with D maybe TRBD1 (5 bases). Germline loops: CDR1 KGHSH, CDR2 LQKENI. Trimming left V 1 base short and J 2 bases short, with 9 bases between. The CDR3 consists of 15 residues. The CDR3 reads CASSPRGDPGNTIYF. For the CDR3, the DNA is TGTGCCAGCTCACCACGAGGGGATCCTGGAAACACCATATATTTT. The complete variable domain, with remaining parts taken from reference TRBV18 and TRBJ1-3, reads NAGVMQNPRHLVRRRGQEARLRCSPMKGHSHVYWYRQLPEEGLKFMVYLQKENIIDESGMPKERFSAEFPKEGPSILRIQQVVRGDSAAYFCASSPRGDPGNTIYFGEGSWLTVV.

The gene calls are TRBV4-3 and TRBJ1-1; D not resolved. The V and J ends lost 0 bases and 3 bases respectively, with 11 bases between them. The CDR3 is made up of 15 amino acids. Germline V gives CDR1 LGHNA, CDR2 YSLEER. CDR3 region: CASSQDSWQDTEAFF. Here the CDR3 DNA reads TGCGCCAGCAGCCAAGATAGTTGGCAGGACACTGAAGCTTTCTTT.

Concerning this clone itself: The DNA is omitted, as the CDR3 cannot be located on it reliably, and the CDR3 follows TCRdb's listing. V is TRBV1 and J is TRBJ1-1; the tabulated D call, TRBD1, remains unverified against the DNA. TRBV1 is recorded as a pseudogene. The CDR3 numbers 16 amino acids, ends counted. The CDR3 protein is CTSWGQGSIPNTEAFF.

The chain combines TRBV28 with TRBJ1-5; possibly TRBD1 for D (5 bases). CDR1 and CDR2 from the germline V gene are MDHEN and SYDVKM. The CDR3 covers 13 residues. V dropped 6 bases and J dropped 3 bases, with 9 bases sitting between them. CDR3 amino acids: CASSRQFNQPQHF. CDR3 bases: TGTGCCAGCAGCCGACAGTTCAATCAGCCCCAGCATTTT. Looking up the rest from reference TRBV28 and TRBJ1-5 gives the full variable domain: DVKVTQSSRYLVKRTGEKVFLECVQDMDHENMFWYRQDPGLGLRLIYFSYDVKMKEKGDIPEGYSVSREKKERFSLILESASTNQTSMYLCASSRQFNQPQHFGDGTRLSIL.

The genes are TRBV20-1 and TRBJ1-2; D remains unclear. The CDR3 extends over 10 amino acids. Germline-derived CDR1 and CDR2 are DFQATT and SNEGSKA (reference sequence). V lost 6 bases and J lost 5, with 7 bases in between. CDR3 in amino acids: CSATPYGYTF. The CDR3, as DNA: TGCAGTGCCACGCCGTATGGCTACACCTTC.

The CDR3 DNA reads as TGCGCCAGCAGCCGAACAGGGGGTCAGCCCCAGCATTTT. Its protein product is CASSRTGGQPQHF. The rearrangement joins TRBV5-1 to TRBJ1-5; 8 bases are shared with TRBD1. Germline values: CDR1 SGHRS, CDR2 YFSETQ. J gave up 6 bases and V 4 bases, and 3 bases lay outside the gene matches. This CDR3 is built from 13 residues.

V is TRBV2 and J is TRBJ2-7, with D hard to call. Between the trimmed V and J ends, which lost 7 bases and 0 bases, there was a span of 22 bases. Per germline, CDR1 SNHLY and CDR2 FYNNEI. The CDR3 spans 17 residues. DNA of the CDR3: TGTGCCAGCACCCCGAATCGGGCCGAATTCAACTCCTACGAGCAGTACTTC. It translates to CASTPNRAEFNSYEQYF.

This clone was found once. The chain joins TRBV19 to TRBJ1-4; 7 bases line up with TRBD1. CDR1 is LNHDA and CDR2 is SQIVND in the germline V gene (reference sequence). The trim removed 3 bases at V and 5 bases at J, leaving 9 bases unmatched. This CDR3 has 16 residues. CDR3 amino acids: CASSISDRKKNEKLFF. CDR3 bases: TGTGCCAGTAGTATTTCGGACAGGAAGAAGAATGAAAAACTGTTTTTT.

The chain recombines TRBV5-1 with TRBJ2-2; 8 bases are shared with TRBD2. This CDR3 is built from 16 residues. The ends lost 1 base at V and 4 bases at J; junction bases unmatched: 6. Germline CDR1 and CDR2: SGHRS and YFSETQ. CDR3 protein: CASSLIAGGLTGELFF. In nucleotides, the CDR3 is TGCGCCAGCAGCTTGATTGCGGGAGGCCTCACCGGGGAGCTGTTTTTT.

The chain combines TRBV30 with TRBJ2-5; 9 positions match TRBD2. The CDR3 spans 14 residues. CDR1 and CDR2 from the germline V gene are GTSNPN and SVGIG (reference sequence). J was trimmed by 4 bases and V by 3 bases; bases with no gene match: 6. CDR3 in DNA: TGTGCCTGGAGGGCGGGAGGGCCTATAGAGACCCAGTACTTC. The encoded protein is CAWRAGGPIETQYF.

V usage is TRBV18 and J usage is TRBJ2-3, with 10 bases matching TRBD1. Per the germline V gene, CDR1 is KGHSH and CDR2 is LQKENI. Trimming at V came to 6 bases and at J to 1 base, leaving 4 bases not matched to a gene. The CDR3 contains 15 residues. The CDR3 nucleotides are TGTGCCAGCTCGGTAGGGACAGGGGGCACAGATACGCAGTATTTT. Translated, it gives CASSVGTGGTDTQYF.

V usage is TRBV7-6 and J usage is TRBJ2-3, with D maybe TRBD1 (5 bases). The ends were cut back, 4 bases at V and 4 bases at J, with 12 bases in the middle. Germline CDR1 SGHVS, CDR2 FNYEAQ. CDR3 length equals 14 residues. The CDR3 reads CASSYGRQSDTQYF. In DNA form, the CDR3 reads TGTGCCAGCAGCTATGGCCGACAGTCAGATACGCAGTATTTT.

About this clone: Different DNA sequences within this sample yield the same CDR3. The rearrangement joins TRBV18 to TRBJ1-1; no clear D gene. Per the germline V gene, CDR1 is KGHSH and CDR2 is LQKENI. V lost 3 bases, J lost 3 bases, and 8 bases lay in between. CDR3 length: 13 amino acids. CDR3: CASSPSRDTEAFF. CDR3 sequence (DNA): TGTGCCAGCTCACCTTCCAGAGACACTGAAGCTTTCTTT.

This clone was picked up one time. V usage is TRBV14 and J usage is TRBJ1-1, with D unclear. This CDR3 has 13 amino acids. Trimming stripped 4 bases from V and 1 base from J, with 7 bases between. CDR1 is SGHDN and CDR2 is FVKESK in the germline V gene. The CDR3 here is CASSRDRNTEAFF. The CDR3 DNA sequence: TGTGCCAGCAGCCGAGACCGGAACACTGAAGCTTTCTTT.

J is TRBJ2-1 and V is TRBV28, with 7 bases that match TRBD1. The CDR3 contains 15 residues. CDR1 MDHEN and CDR2 SYDVKM come from the germline V gene. J lost 11 bases, V lost 6 bases, and 16 bases had no gene match. The CDR3 here is CASSYTGAPTFQQFF. DNA of the CDR3: TGTGCCAGCAGCTACACAGGGGCGCCGACGTTTCAGCAGTTCTTC.

The CDR3 DNA reads as TGTGCCAGCAGCTTAGTAGCGGGAGTCGACAATGAGCAGTTCTTC. This sequence encodes CASSLVAGVDNEQFF. The rearrangement joins TRBV7-2 to TRBJ2-1, with 9 bases fitting TRBD2. Germline V CDR1 and CDR2: SGHTA, FQGNSA. The CDR3 loop spans 15 amino acids. V was clipped by 1 base and J by 5 bases; unmatched bases: 3.

This clone was detected only once. The V and J genes are TRBV7-2 and TRBJ2-2; 8 bases are shared with TRBD2. CDR1 and CDR2 (germline): SGHTA, FQGNSA. Trimming at V came to 3 bases and at J to 6 bases, leaving 6 bases not matched to a gene. The CDR3 is 15 residues long. CDR3 sequence (DNA): TGTGCCAGCAGCTTGGGGGGAGCGGGAGCCGGGGAGCTGTTTTTT. This translates into CASSLGGAGAGELFF. The full variable domain, its missing parts supplied by reference TRBV7-2 and TRBJ2-2, is GAGVSQSPSNKVTEKGKDVELRCDPISGHTALYWYRQSLGQGLEFLIYFQGNSAPDKSGLPSDRFSAERTGGSVSTLTIQRTQQEDSAVYLCASSLGGAGAGELFFGEGSRLTVL.

This chain links TRBV5-1 with TRBJ2-3; the match to TRBD2 covers 7 bases. CDR1 SGHRS and CDR2 YFSETQ come from the germline V gene. This CDR3 spans 16 amino acids. V gave up 0 bases and J gave up 2 bases; unmatched junction bases: 6. The CDR3 spells CASSLGASGYTDTQYF. The DNA of the CDR3 is TGCGCCAGCAGCTTGGGGGCTAGCGGATACACAGATACGCAGTATTTT.

This chain uses TRBV28 with TRBJ1-2; 11 bases are shared with TRBD1. The ends lost 3 bases at V and 2 bases at J; junction bases unmatched: 8. Germline V CDR1 and CDR2: MDHEN, SYDVKM. The CDR3 runs 17 residues. CDR3: CASSLRGQGAPNYGYTF. The DNA for the CDR3 is TGTGCCAGCAGTTTGCGCGGACAGGGGGCGCCGAACTATGGCTACACCTTC.

This clone is medium-sized in the sample. The CDR3 DNA reads as TGTGCCAGCAGGGAGGGCTCCTACGAGCAGTACTTC. This translates into CASREGSYEQYF. The chain couples TRBV2 to TRBJ2-7; D might be TRBD2 (6 bases). V shed 6 bases and J shed 0 bases, with 6 bases lying between them. CDR1 is SNHLY and CDR2 is FYNNEI in the germline V gene. The CDR3 covers 12 residues.

V is TRBV2 and J is TRBJ1-2; 9 bases match TRBD1. V trimming: 5 bases; J trimming: 6 bases; junction bases outside the gene matches: 7. The CDR3 loop spans 14 amino acids. In germline, CDR1 is SNHLY, CDR2 FYNNEI. In DNA form, the CDR3 reads TGTGCCAGCAGTTTGACAGGGGGGAAGGATGGCTACACCTTC. Translation gives CASSLTGGKDGYTF.

The chain carries TRBV6-5 and TRBJ1-3; D is uncertain. Germline V CDR1 and CDR2: MNHEY, SVGAGI. V gave up 0 bases and J gave up 3 bases, with 12 bases separating them. This CDR3 contains 16 residues. DNA for the CDR3: TGTGCCAGCAGTTACTCGGACCGCGTCGATGGAAACACCATATATTTT. It specifies CASSYSDRVDGNTIYF.

The chain couples TRBV27 to TRBJ1-1, with 7 bases lining up with TRBD1. Looked up from germline, CDR1 is MNHEY and CDR2 is SMNVEV (reference sequence). After removal of 5 bases from V and 0 bases from J, the junction contained 6 bases not matched to a gene. This CDR3 comprises 15 residues. As DNA, the CDR3 is TGTGCCAGCAGTAACGACAGGGCACTGAACACTGAAGCTTTCTTT. The encoded protein is CASSNDRALNTEAFF.

The rearrangement links TRBV6-1 to TRBJ1-2; 10 positions match TRBD1. The germline V gene has CDR1 MNHNS and CDR2 SASEGT. The CDR3 extends over 15 amino acids. The ends lost 6 bases at V and 6 bases at J; junction bases unmatched: 10. This CDR3 reads CASRLDPTGGDGYTF. The CDR3 nucleotides are TGTGCCAGCAGATTAGACCCGACAGGGGGCGATGGCTACACCTTC.

The gene calls are TRBV29-1 and TRBJ2-1; 14 nucleotides agree with TRBD2. V lost 4 bases and J lost 10; bases outside the gene matches: 9. Germline-derived CDR1 and CDR2 are SQVTM and ANQGSEA. The CDR3 extends over 15 amino acids. The CDR3 nucleotides read TGCAGCGTTGCAACCGGACTAGCGGGAGGACGGGAGCAGTTCTTC. Its translation: CSVATGLAGGREQFF.

J is TRBJ2-7 and V is TRBV10-2; D gene uncertain. The germline gives CDR1 WSHSY, CDR2 SAAADI. The CDR3 consists of 12 residues. V lost 5 bases to trimming and J lost 7 bases, with 12 bases between them. CDR3 in DNA: TGCGCCAGCAGTTATGACGCCAGTGAGCAGTACTTC. Translation: CASSYDASEQYF.

Here the CDR3 reads CAISDRDFQPQHF. The CDR3 coding sequence is TGTGCCATCAGTGACAGGGATTTTCAGCCCCAGCATTTT. The chain is built from TRBV10-3 and TRBJ1-5; maybe TRBD1 (5 bases). Trimming removed 3 bases at V and 6 bases at J, with 9 bases between. The CDR3 consists of 13 residues. Germline assignment: CDR1 ENHRY and CDR2 SYGVKD.